This T cell receptor (beta chain) was sequenced in a study of shared clonotypes between healthy human individuals. When replicate PCRs were run on sorted subsets, they used about 200 ng DNA, around 33,000 T cell genomes. Method: immunoSEQ multiplex PCR; TCRdb's copy keeps in-frame clones and lacks some. The data contain around 600,000 clones, roughly 98% of them singletons. Study-level findings and limits: Among donors, sharing of clonotypes was expected to be affected by sequencing depth.

Naive CD8 populations comprised CD45RO-negative cells positively selected for CCR7, excluding terminally differentiated effector memory CD45RA+ cells. As concerns this clone: Its antigen is unknown.

The sequence derives from a man aged 25 to 45 in good health. Source material: naive CD8+ T cells sorted from blood.

This chain's CDR3 is CASSQKGRRAVDTQYF. The CDR3 DNA reads TGTGCCAGCAGCCAAAAGGGGCGGCGAGCGGTAGATACGCAGTATTTT. The V and J genes are TRBV7-3 and TRBJ2-3, with D perhaps matching TRBD1 or TRBD2 (5 bases each). Germline V gene sequence: CDR1 SGHTA, CDR2 FQGTGA. Trimming took off 5 bases at V and 5 bases at J, with 20 bases between the two ends. The CDR3 has 16 residues.